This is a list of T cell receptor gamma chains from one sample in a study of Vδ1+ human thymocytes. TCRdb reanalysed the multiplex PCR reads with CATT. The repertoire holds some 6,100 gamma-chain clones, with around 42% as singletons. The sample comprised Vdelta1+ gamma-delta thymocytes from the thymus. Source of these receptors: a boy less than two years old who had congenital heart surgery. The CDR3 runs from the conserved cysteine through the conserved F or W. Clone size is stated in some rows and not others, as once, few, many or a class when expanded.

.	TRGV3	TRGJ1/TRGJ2	CATWDRPGYYKKLF	TGTGCCACCTGGGACAGGCCGGGGTATTATAAGAAACTCTTT
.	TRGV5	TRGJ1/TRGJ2	CATPGGYKKLF	TGTGCCACGCCGGGGGGATATAAGAAACTCTTT
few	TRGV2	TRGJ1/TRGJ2	CATYVLEKLF	TGTGCCACCTATGTCTTGGAGAAACTCTTT
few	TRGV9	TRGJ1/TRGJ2	CALVGVDYKKLF	TGTGCCTTGGTAGGGGTGGATTATAAGAAACTCTTT
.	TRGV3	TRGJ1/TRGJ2	CATWDIDKKLF	TGTGCCACCTGGGACATCGATAAGAAACTCTTT
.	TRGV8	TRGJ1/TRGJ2	CATWDSPGGKLF	TGTGCCACCTGGGATTCCCCAGGAGGGAAACTCTTT
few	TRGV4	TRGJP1	CATWDTTGWFKIF	TGTGCCACCTGGGATACCACTGGTTGGTTCAAGATATTT
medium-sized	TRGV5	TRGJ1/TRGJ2	CATWDRHYYKKLF	TGTGCCACCTGGGACAGGCATTATTATAAGAAACTCTTT
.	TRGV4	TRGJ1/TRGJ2	CATWEHYKKLF	TGTGCCACCTGGGAACATTATAAGAAACTCTTT
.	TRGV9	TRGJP	CALWDLFYGKLGKKIKVF	TGTGCCTTGTGGGACCTCTTCTACGGGAAGTTGGGCAAAAAAATCAAGGTATTT
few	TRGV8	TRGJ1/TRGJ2	CATWDGRRKLF	TGTGCCACCTGGGATGGGAGGAGGAAACTCTTT
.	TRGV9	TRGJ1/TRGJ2	CALWEVQAPYYKKLF	TGTGCCTTGTGGGAGGTGCAGGCCCCCTATTATAAGAAACTCTTT
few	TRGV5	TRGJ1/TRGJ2	CATGDRQDKKLF	TGTGCCACCGGGGACAGGCAGGATAAGAAACTCTTT
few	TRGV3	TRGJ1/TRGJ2	CATWDRREGDYYKKLF	TGTGCCACCTGGGACAGGCGAGAGGGGGATTATTATAAGAAACTCTTT
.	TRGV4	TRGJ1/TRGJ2	CATWDMGKKLF	TGTGCCACCTGGGACATGGGTAAGAAACTCTTT
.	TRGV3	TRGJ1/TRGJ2	CATWDRRDYKKLF	TGTGCCACCTGGGACAGGCGCGATTATAAGAAACTCTTT
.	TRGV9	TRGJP	CALWEVHELGKKIKVF	TGTGCCTTGTGGGAGGTGCACGAGTTGGGCAAAAAAATCAAGGTATTT
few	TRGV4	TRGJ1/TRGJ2	CATWDGPREGGYKKLF	TGTGCCACCTGGGATGGGCCAAGGGAAGGAGGGTATAAGAAACTCTTT
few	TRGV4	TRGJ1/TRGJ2	CATWDSSNYYKKLF	TGTGCCACCTGGGATTCTTCGAATTATTATAAGAAACTCTTT
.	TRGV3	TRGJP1	CATWDGPSWFKIF	TGTGCCACCTGGGATGGGCCAAGTTGGTTCAAGATATTT
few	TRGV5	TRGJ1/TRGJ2	CATWDRLKKLF	TGTGCCACCTGGGACAGGCTAAAGAAACTCTTT
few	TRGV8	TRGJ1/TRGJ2	CATWDSNVSNYYKKLF	TGTGCCACCTGGGATAGCAACGTATCGAATTATTATAAGAAACTCTTT
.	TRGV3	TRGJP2	CATWDISDWIKTF	TGTGCCACCTGGGACATTAGTGATTGGATCAAGACGTTT
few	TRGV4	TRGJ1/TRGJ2	CATWDGPWYKLF	TGTGCCACCTGGGATGGGCCTTGGTATAAACTCTTT
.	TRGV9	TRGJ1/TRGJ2	CALWERSRKLF	TGTGCCTTGTGGGAGAGGTCTAGGAAACTCTTT
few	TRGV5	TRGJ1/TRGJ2	CATWDRRGHYKKLF	TGTGCCACCTGGGACAGGCGGGGGCATTATAAGAAACTCTTT
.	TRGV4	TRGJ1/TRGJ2	CATWDRQSNYYKKLF	TGTGCCACCTGGGATAGACAATCGAATTATTATAAGAAACTCTTT
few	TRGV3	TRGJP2	CATWDIDWIKTF	TGTGCCACCTGGGACATTGATTGGATCAAGACGTTT
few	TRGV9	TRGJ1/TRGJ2	CASWEVYYRKLF	TGTGCCTCGTGGGAGGTTTATTATAGGAAACTCTTT
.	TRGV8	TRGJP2	CATWDRRGKSDWIKTF	TGTGCCACCTGGGATAGGAGGGGGAAGAGTGATTGGATCAAGACGTTT
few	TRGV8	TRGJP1	CATWDREEDRTTGWFKIF	TGTGCCACCTGGGATAGAGAGGAGGATCGTACCACTGGTTGGTTCAAGATATTT
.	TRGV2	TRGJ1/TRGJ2	CATWDGPHYKKLF	TGTGCCACCTGGGACGGCCCCCATTATAAGAAACTCTTT
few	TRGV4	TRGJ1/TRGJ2	CATWDRYKKLF	TGTGCCACCTGGGATAGATATAAGAAACTCTTT
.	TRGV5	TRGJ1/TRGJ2	CATWDRRPNYYKKLF	TGTGCCACCTGGGACAGGCGACCGAATTATTATAAGAAACTCTTT
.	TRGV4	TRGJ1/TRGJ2	CATWDPRKKLF	TGTGCCACCTGGGATCCTCGGAAGAAACTCTTT